What follows are 19 T cell receptor beta chains derived from one specimen sequenced in a study of human T cells and chemical hapten exposure. Time point noted: patch test 1, 2 weeks after DPC sensitization. Treatment reported: therapeutic diphenylcyclopropenone sensitization with weekly scalp DPC. TCRdb re-called the RACE reads with MiXCR, one entry per CDR3 protein. The data hold some 110,000 distinct CDR3 sequences, with about an eighth observed a single time. This specimen was whole blood, taken in connection with sensitization to the hapten diphenylcyclopropenone (DPC). All receptors derive from a woman aged 45-65 years with alopecia areata. Some clones in this sample may be carry-over from other donors' samples.

This clonotype has ten or more counts. The chain is built from TRBV24-1 and TRBJ2-2; possibly TRBD1 or TRBD2 for D (5 bases each). Looked up from germline, CDR1 is KGHDR and CDR2 is SFDVKD. The CDR3 spans 16 residues. Trimming cost V 4 bases and J 3 bases, with 14 bases left between them. CDR3 coding DNA: TGTGCCACCAGTGAGGCGGGTCAAGGGGACACCGGGGAGCTGTTTTTT. As protein: CATSEAGQGDTGELFF.

This chain joins TRBV20-1 and TRBJ1-1, with D unresolved. CDR3 length equals 13 residues. V was shortened by 3 bases and J by 0 bases, with 8 bases between the two germline ends. CDR1 is DFQATT, CDR2 SNEGSKA, per germline (reference sequence). Here the CDR3 DNA reads TGCAGTGCTAGCGGATCCATGAACACTGAAGCTTTCTTT. Its protein is CSASGSMNTEAFF.

Remarks on this clonotype: Given a much more abundant clone one base away, this may be a read error. The chain couples TRBV10-2 to TRBJ1-1; D is uncertain. Germline assignment: CDR1 WSHSY and CDR2 SAAADI. The CDR3 consists of 11 residues. CDR3: CASRTNTETFF. CDR3 nucleotide sequence: TGCGCCAGCCGGACGAACACTGAAACTTTCTTT.

This clonotype was seen a few times. The V gene is TRBV20-1, the J gene TRBJ1-1, with D possibly TRBD1 on 6 matching bases. This CDR3 has 15 residues. Germline values: CDR1 DFQATT, CDR2 SNEGSKA (reference sequence). The ends were cut back, 0 bases at V and 2 bases at J, with 13 bases in the middle. CDR3 DNA: TGCAGTGCTAGAGATCATGGGACAAAAAACACTGAAGCTTTCTTT. It codes for CSARDHGTKNTEAFF.

This clonotype appeared a few times. The J gene is TRBJ2-5, the V gene TRBV6-5, with 8 nucleotides matching TRBD2. Germline CDR1 reads MNHEY; CDR2 reads SVGAGI. Trimming at V came to 0 bases and at J to 5 bases, leaving 8 bases not matched to a gene. This CDR3 region has 16 residues. DNA of the CDR3: TGTGCCAGCAGTTACTCTGGCGGGGGGCCCTATGAGACCCAGTACTTC. As protein: CASSYSGGGPYETQYF.

This clonotype occurred many times. J is TRBJ2-3 and V is TRBV9; D gene unclear. The germline V gene has CDR1 SGDLS and CDR2 YYNGEE. V was clipped by 0 bases and J by 0 bases, with 8 bases between them. The CDR3 loop spans 15 amino acids. The CDR3 nucleotides are TGTGCCAGCAGCGTAGAGGGTACTAGCACAGATACGCAGTATTTT. This translates into CASSVEGTSTDTQYF.

This rearrangement joins TRBV12-3 or TRBV12-4 to TRBJ2-3; TRBD1 might be the D (6 bases). The germline V and J ends were trimmed by 3 bases and 5 bases, with 15 bases remaining between them. This CDR3 region has 15 residues. The CDR3 sequence is CASSFRRTEEDTQYF. Written as DNA, the CDR3 is TGTGCCAGCAGTTTCCGTCGGACAGAGGAAGATACGCAGTATTTT.

This clonotype was seen at least ten times. The V gene is TRBV21-1, the J gene TRBJ1-1; the table calls TRBD1, which could not be checked here. TRBV21-1 counts as a pseudogene. The CDR3 contains 16 residues. The CDR3 is CASSKSVDRGNTEAFF. In nucleotides, the CDR3 is TGTGCCAGCAGCAAATCAGTGGACAGGGGGAACACTGAAGCTTTCTTT.

In this sample, this clonotype turned up a few times. V and J are TRBV28 and TRBJ2-1; unclear D gene. The CDR3 has 11 residues. Trimming took 4 bases from V and 15 from J, leaving 13 bases between them. Germline CDR1 MDHEN, CDR2 SYDVKM. The CDR3 bases are TGTGCCAGCAGTTCGCCCCATCAGCCGTTCTTC. Translated, it gives CASSSPHQPFF. Full variable domain (remainder filled in from reference TRBV28 and TRBJ2-1): DVKVTQSSRYLVKRTGEKVFLECVQDMDHENMFWYRQDPGLGLRLIYFSYDVKMKEKGDIPEGYSVSREKKERFSLILESASTNQTSMYLCASSSPHQPFFGPGTRLTVL.

The chain recombines TRBV29-1 with TRBJ2-1, with 7 nucleotides matching TRBD2. Looked up from germline, CDR1 is SQVTM and CDR2 is ANQGSEA. With 3 bases clipped from V and 0 bases from J, the junction kept 5 bases outside the gene matches. This CDR3 region has 15 residues. This CDR3 reads CSVDEAGSSYNEQFF. DNA of the CDR3: TGCAGCGTTGATGAAGCGGGAAGCTCCTACAATGAGCAGTTCTTC.

The table lists this clonotype with many counts. This sequence joins TRBV29-1 and TRBJ2-3, with D unresolved. V lost 7 bases to trimming and J lost 4 bases, with 15 bases between them. The CDR3 contains 13 residues. Germline V gene data show CDR1 as SQVTM and CDR2 as ANQGSEA. The DNA of the CDR3 is TGCAGCGCCCTCATACGCCTGCCAGATACGCAGTATTTT. This sequence encodes CSALIRLPDTQYF.

This clonotype was seen a few times. This rearrangement joins TRBV5-5 to TRBJ1-4; D unresolved. Trimming removed 2 bases from V and 7 bases from J, with 6 bases in between. The germline V gene has CDR1 SGHKS and CDR2 YYEKEE (reference sequence). The CDR3 loop spans 12 amino acids. The CDR3 spells CASSFMSEKLFF. Written as DNA, the CDR3 is TGTGCCAGCAGCTTTATGAGTGAAAAACTGTTTTTT.

In its sample, this clonotype was seen many times. The genes are TRBV5-1 and TRBJ1-1, with D perhaps matching TRBD1 (6 bases). Germline-derived CDR1 and CDR2 are SGHRS and YFSETQ. Trimming stripped 0 bases from V and 8 bases from J, with 11 bases between. CDR3 length: 13 residues. CDR3 amino acids: CASSLARTDEAFF. Here the CDR3 DNA reads TGCGCCAGCAGCTTGGCCCGGACAGACGAAGCTTTCTTT.

V is TRBV6-2 or TRBV6-3 and J is TRBJ2-7; 7 bases are a match to TRBD1. The CDR3 spans 14 residues. J gave up 3 bases and V 11 bases, and 13 bases lay outside the gene matches. Germline V lookup: CDR1 MNHEY, CDR2 SVGEGT. CDR3 nucleotides: TGTGCCGCGCAATTCGGGACAGACCACTACGAGCAGTACTTC. Its protein product is CAAQFGTDHYEQYF.

This rearrangement joins TRBV14 to TRBJ1-5; the D gene is possibly TRBD1 (6 bases). The V gene's germline CDR1 is SGHDN and CDR2 FVKESK. The CDR3 spans 14 residues. The V and J ends lost 2 bases and 4 bases respectively, with 9 bases between them. The CDR3 reads CASSQTGRNQPQHF. The CDR3 bases are TGTGCCAGCAGCCAAACAGGGAGAAATCAGCCCCAGCATTTT.

The chain uses TRBV10-3 and TRBJ2-4, with TRBD1 matching 11 bases. Germline CDR1 reads ENHRY; CDR2 reads SYGVKD. V lost 3 bases, J lost 9 bases, and 7 bases stayed unmatched. The CDR3 totals 15 residues. The CDR3 here is CAISDPGQGVGIQYF. The CDR3 region has the DNA TGTGCCATCAGTGATCCGGGACAGGGGGTCGGCATTCAGTACTTC.

This clonotype showed up many times. The J gene is TRBJ2-4, the V gene TRBV11-2; TRBD2 agrees at 8 bases. Germline V gene sequence: CDR1 SGHAT, CDR2 FQNNGV. The trim removed 3 bases at V and 0 bases at J, leaving 7 bases unmatched. CDR3 length: 17 residues. CDR3 amino acids: CASSFPYSGIAKNIQYF. CDR3 bases: TGTGCCAGCAGCTTCCCGTATAGCGGGATAGCCAAAAACATTCAGTACTTC.

This clonotype appeared many times. The chain joins TRBV7-9 to TRBJ1-6, with D unresolved. CDR1 and CDR2 from the germline V gene are SEHNR and FQNEAQ (reference sequence). Between the trimmed V and J ends, which lost 1 base and 5 bases, there was a span of 9 bases. The CDR3 covers 15 residues. The CDR3 DNA is TGTGCCAGCAGCTTAGTTGCGTTGAATAATTCACCCCTCCACTTT. This sequence encodes CASSLVALNNSPLHF.

The rearrangement uses TRBV12-3 or TRBV12-4 and TRBJ1-5, with 9 bases lining up with TRBD1. CDR3 length: 17 residues. J was trimmed by 3 bases and V by 6 bases; bases with no gene match: 12. The CDR3 nucleotides are TGTGCCAGCAGCCCGGGCAACAGGGGGCGAAACAATCAGCCCCAGCATTTT. This codes for CASSPGNRGRNNQPQHF.